This TCR beta chain was recorded in a study of blood T cell repertoires in COVID-19 (dated by TCRdb to the early 2020s). General notes on the study: Samples covering the acute and convalescent phases of COVID-19 were provided by collaborators in the United States, Italy and Spain. The material from the prospective study consisted of cDNA or gDNA derived from T cells, B-cell-depleted T cells, or PBMCs. The samples were drawn from two sources: the first 160 participants of the ongoing ImmuneRACE study, and fewer than 1,500 subjects contributed by 6 global collaborators. Deeply sampled blood TCRbeta repertoires from subjects exposed to, actively infected with, or recovered from COVID-19 were included in the dataset. Where HLA class I and class II types were available, the types were taken from metadata supplied by the sample provider, not from assay-based typing. Sample metadata almost always included a de-identified subject ID, COVID-19 status, age in years and sex. The repertoires were released in a freely available public database intended as a resource for research on the immune response to SARS-CoV-2. What the study reported, not specific to this receptor: The amount of clinical and demographic metadata varied by source and participant and was provided uncurated.

A remark on this clone: It lacks a known antigen. Base quality data are lacking; no much larger clone is found one base away.

The germline V end is reduced by 8 bases and the J end by 4 bases; junction bases left unmatched: 7. The CDR1 and CDR2 encoded by the germline V gene are SGHVS and FNYEAQ. The CDR3, from cysteine to phenylalanine, totals 13 residues. CDR3 DNA only is kept here, 39 bases in frame from base 1. TCRbeta CDR3 regions were amplified from genomic DNA by means of the immunoSEQ Assay, a bias-controlled multiplex PCR. As for the original processing: The number of nucleated cells in each sample was estimated from the amplification of reference gene primers within the assay. Sequence reads were collapsed and filtered to measure the absolute abundance of every unique TCRbeta CDR3 rearrangement. Productive Simpson clonality was computed per sample as the square root of Simpson's diversity index over productive rearrangements. TCRdb carries this immuneACCESS record with in-frame sequences only. Its versions omit some clonotypes, under half of them owing to an unresolved V gene in the studies checked, with the rest unexplained. The DNA was the basis for D and trimming; V, J and clone size are from that table. This sample is represented by under 150,000 clones; around 86% of them were singletons. In total, the top ten clones hold 9.7% of the sample.

The collaborating institutions used their own protocols to collect whole blood in K2EDTA tubes. Collaborator samples were shipped for TCRbeta analysis as frozen whole blood, isolated PBMCs, or DNA extracted from either sample type. The chain uses TRBV7-6 and TRBJ2-5; TRBD1 aligns with 7 central bases. Sample: peripheral blood. This clonotype was sampled from a man aged 40-49 years with active or convalescent COVID-19. The CDR3 region reads CASRGGAGETQYF. Read as DNA, the sequence is TGTGCCAGCCGAGGGGGCGCGGGAGAGACCCAGTACTTC.